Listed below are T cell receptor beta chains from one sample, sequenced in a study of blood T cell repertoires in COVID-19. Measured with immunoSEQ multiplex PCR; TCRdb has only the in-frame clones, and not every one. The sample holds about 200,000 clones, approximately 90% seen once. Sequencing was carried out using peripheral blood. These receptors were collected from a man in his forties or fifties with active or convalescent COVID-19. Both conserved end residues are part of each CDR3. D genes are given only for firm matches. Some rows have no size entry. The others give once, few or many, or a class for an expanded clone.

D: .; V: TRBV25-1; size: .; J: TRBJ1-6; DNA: TGTGCCAGCAGTGACCCAAACGGTTCACCCCTCCACTTT; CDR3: CASSDPNGSPLHF
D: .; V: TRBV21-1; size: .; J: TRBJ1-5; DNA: TGTGCCAGCGGGGACAGGGGGGACCAGCCCCAGCATTTT; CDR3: CASGDRGDQPQHF
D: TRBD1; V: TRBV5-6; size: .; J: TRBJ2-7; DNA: TGTGCCAGCAGCCCTGAGGGACAGTCCAACTACGAGCAGTACTTC; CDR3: CASSPEGQSNYEQYF
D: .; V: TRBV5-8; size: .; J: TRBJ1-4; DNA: TGTGCCAGCAGCCATAAAACCGCCGCGGGCGCGGTACTGTTTTTT; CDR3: CASSHKTAAGAVLFF
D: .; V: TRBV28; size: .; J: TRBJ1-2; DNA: TGTGCCAGCAGTCAAGTACAGGGTCGGGGCTACACCTTC; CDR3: CASSQVQGRGYTF
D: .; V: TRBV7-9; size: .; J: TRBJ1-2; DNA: TGTGCCAGCAGCTTATCTTCGGGGTATGGCTACACCTTC; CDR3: CASSLSSGYGYTF
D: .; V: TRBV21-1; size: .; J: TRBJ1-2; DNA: TGTGCCACAAACCCCGGGACAACGCGTGGTGGCTCCTTC; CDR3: CATNPGTTRGGSF
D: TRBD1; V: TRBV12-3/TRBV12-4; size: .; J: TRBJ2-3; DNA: TGTGCCAGCAGCGGTGGACAGGGTGTTACGCAGTATTTT; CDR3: CASSGGQGVTQYF
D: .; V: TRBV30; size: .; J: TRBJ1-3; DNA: TGTGCCTGGAGTGTACAGGGAAACACCATATATTTT; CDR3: CAWSVQGNTIYF
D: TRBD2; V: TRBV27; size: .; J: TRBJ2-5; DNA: TGTGCCAGCAGCTGGACTAGCGGGAGCCGACGGGTAGAGACCCAGTACTTC; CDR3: CASSWTSGSRRVETQYF
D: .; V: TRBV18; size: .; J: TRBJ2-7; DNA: TGTGCCAGCTCAAAGGGGCCTGATAGGGACGAGCAGTACTTC; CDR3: CASSKGPDRDEQYF
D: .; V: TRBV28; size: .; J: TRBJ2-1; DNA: TGTGCCAGCAGTTTCTGGCAGGAACGACAATACAATGAGCAGTTCTTC; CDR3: CASSFWQERQYNEQFF
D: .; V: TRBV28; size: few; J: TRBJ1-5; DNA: TGTGCCAGCATAGGGGCAGGGAGCAATCAGCCCCAGCATTTT; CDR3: CASIGAGSNQPQHF
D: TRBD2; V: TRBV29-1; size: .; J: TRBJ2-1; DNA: TGCAGCGTTGATCCTAGCGGCAGTGAGCAGTTCTTC; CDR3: CSVDPSGSEQFF
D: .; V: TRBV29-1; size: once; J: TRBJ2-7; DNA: TGCAGCGTTGTCCCGGGGACAAGTACCTACGAGCAGTACTTC; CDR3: CSVVPGTSTYEQYF
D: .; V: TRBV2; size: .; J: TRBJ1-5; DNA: TGTGCCAGCAGTGAGATTGGGGGGTTAGACAATCAGCCCCAGCATTTT; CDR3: CASSEIGGLDNQPQHF
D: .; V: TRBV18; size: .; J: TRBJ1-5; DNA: TGTGCCAGCTCACCAGCTCTAGGAAGCAATCAGCCCCAGCATTTT; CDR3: CASSPALGSNQPQHF
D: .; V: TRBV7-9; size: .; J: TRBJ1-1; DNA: TGTGCCAGCAGCCAGCTCGGGGGGCATTCCACTGAAGCTTTCTTT; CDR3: CASSQLGGHSTEAFF
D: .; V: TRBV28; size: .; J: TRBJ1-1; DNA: TGTGCCAGCAGACTTGCGGGAACTGAAGCTTTCTTT; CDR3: CASRLAGTEAFF
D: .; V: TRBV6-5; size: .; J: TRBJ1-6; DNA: TGTGCCAGCAGTTACGGTATGGGGGGTTCACCCCTCCACTTT; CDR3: CASSYGMGGSPLHF
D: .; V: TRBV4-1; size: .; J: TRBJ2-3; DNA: TGCGCCAGCAGCCAAGAGGGTAGCAAGGCAGATACGCAGTATTTT; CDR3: CASSQEGSKADTQYF
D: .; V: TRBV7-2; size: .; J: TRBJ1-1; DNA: TGTGCCAGCAGCTTAGAACGCTGGGCCCTGAACACTGAAGCTTTCTTT; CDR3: CASSLERWALNTEAFF
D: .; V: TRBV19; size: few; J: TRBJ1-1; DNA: TGTGCCAGTCCAGATAATGGGGGGACTGAAGCTTTCTTT; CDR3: CASPDNGGTEAFF
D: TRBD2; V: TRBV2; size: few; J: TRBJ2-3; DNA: TGTGCCAGCAGTGCACCAACTAGCGGGACCCTCACAGATACGCAGTATTTT; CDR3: CASSAPTSGTLTDTQYF
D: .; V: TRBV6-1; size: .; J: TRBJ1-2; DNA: TGTGCCAGCAGTGAGGGAGCTTATGGCTACACCTTC; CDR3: CASSEGAYGYTF
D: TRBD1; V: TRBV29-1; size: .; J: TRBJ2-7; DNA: TGCAGCGCCTCGGACAGGGCGCTCGACGAGCAGTACTTC; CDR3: CSASDRALDEQYF
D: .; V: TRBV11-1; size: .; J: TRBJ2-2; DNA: TGTGCCAGCAGCCTCACTCGGACCGGGGAGCTGTTTTTT; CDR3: CASSLTRTGELFF
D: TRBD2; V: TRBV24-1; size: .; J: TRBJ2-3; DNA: TGTGCCACCAGTGATGGAGGGACTAGCGGGAGGATAGATACGCAGTATTTT; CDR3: CATSDGGTSGRIDTQYF
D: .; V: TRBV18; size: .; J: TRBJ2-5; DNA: TGTGCCAGCTCACCACGGTTTTTTGGCGGGATGGGGGGGACCCAGTACTTC; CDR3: CASSPRFFGGMGGTQYF
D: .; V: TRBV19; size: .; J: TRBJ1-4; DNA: TGTGCCAGTAGTATGGGGGGGCTTACTAATGAAAAACTGTTTTTT; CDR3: CASSMGGLTNEKLFF
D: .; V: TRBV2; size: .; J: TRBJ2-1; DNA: TGTGCCAGCAGTAATGGAGGGCATGAGCAGTTCTTC; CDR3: CASSNGGHEQFF
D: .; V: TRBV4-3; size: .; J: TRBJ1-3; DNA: TGCGCCAGCAGCCAAGACGCCGACAGCCCAAACACCATATATTTT; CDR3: CASSQDADSPNTIYF
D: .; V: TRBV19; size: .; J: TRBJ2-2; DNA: TGTGCCAGTAGTCCCGGGACTTACACCGGGGAGCTGTTTTTT; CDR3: CASSPGTYTGELFF
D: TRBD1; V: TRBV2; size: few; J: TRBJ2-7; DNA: TGTGCCAGCAGTGTACCAATAAAGCAGGGGGCCGAATCCTTACCCCACCTCCGGCAGTACTTC; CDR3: CASSVPIKQGAESLPHLRQYF
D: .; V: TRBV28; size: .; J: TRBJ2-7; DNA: TGTGCCACTACGACACCGGAAACCTACGAGCAGTACTTC; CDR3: CATTTPETYEQYF
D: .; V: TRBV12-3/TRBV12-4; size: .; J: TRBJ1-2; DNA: TGTGCCAGCAGCTATTTTAACTATGGCTACACCTTC; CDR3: CASSYFNYGYTF